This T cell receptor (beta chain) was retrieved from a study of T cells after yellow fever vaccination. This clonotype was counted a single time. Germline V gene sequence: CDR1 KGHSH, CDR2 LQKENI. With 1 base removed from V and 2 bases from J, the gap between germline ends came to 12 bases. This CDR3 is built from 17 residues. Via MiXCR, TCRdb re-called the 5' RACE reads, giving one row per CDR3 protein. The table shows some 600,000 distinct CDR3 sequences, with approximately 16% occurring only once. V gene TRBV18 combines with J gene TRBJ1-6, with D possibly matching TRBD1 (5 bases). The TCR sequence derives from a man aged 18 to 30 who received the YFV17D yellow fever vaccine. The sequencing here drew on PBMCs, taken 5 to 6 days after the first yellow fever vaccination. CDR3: CASSPRAWGTYNSPLHF. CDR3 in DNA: TGTGCCAGCTCACCACGAGCTTGGGGGACCTATAATTCACCCCTCCACTTT.